The subject of this entry is one T cell receptor (beta chain). Its antigen is undetermined. These data are taken from a study of cytomegalovirus exposure and HLA in healthy donors. As for the study in general: Roughly 80 million unique TCRs from HLA-typed donors made up an early data release. Study results and limitations: About 87% or about 30% of the time was how often most TCR beta V segments were productive, according to an earlier analysis. Per a later analysis, HLA-associated TCR beta chains showed more clonal expansion than other, equally common TCR beta chains. Another analysis was done later, and it associated more than 15,000 TCR beta sequences with HLA alleles at 0.05 false discovery rate.

This CDR3 contains 15 residues. V was clipped by 5 bases and J by 0 bases; unmatched bases: 3. Germline CDR1 and CDR2: MNHEY and SVGAGI. With 60 Vbeta and 13 Jbeta primers, the PCR was carried out. Generated by immunoSEQ multiplex PCR, the TCRdb table keeps only in-frame clones and is missing some. The sample has roughly 200,000 clones, less than 85% seen once. The chain couples TRBV6-5 to TRBJ2-2; 7 bases match TRBD1. This receptor was obtained from a boy aged 5 to 17 in good health and CMV-seronegative. Input material: PBMCs. CDR3 sequence reads: CASSKGQANTGELFF. CDR3 nucleotides: TGTGCCAGCAGTAAAGGACAGGCGAACACCGGGGAGCTGTTTTTT.